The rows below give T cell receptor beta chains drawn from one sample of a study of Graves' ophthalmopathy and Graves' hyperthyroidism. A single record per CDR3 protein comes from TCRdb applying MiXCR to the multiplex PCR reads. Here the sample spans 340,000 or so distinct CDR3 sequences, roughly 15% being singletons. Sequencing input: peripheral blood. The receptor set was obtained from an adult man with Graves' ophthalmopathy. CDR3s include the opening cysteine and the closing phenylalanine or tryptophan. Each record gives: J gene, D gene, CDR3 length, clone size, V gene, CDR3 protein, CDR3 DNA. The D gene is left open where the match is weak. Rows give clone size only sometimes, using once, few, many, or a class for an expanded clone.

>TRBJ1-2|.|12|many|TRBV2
CASTSASVGYTF
TGTGCCAGCACTTCGGCGTCAGTTGGCTACACCTTC
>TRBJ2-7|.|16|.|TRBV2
CASSFSPVRGLYEQYF
TGTGCCAGCAGTTTCTCCCCAGTCCGAGGGCTCTACGAGCAGTACTTC
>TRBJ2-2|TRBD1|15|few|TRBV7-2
CASSFLDRVTGELFF
TGTGCCAGCAGCTTTTTGGACAGGGTTACCGGGGAGCTGTTTTTT
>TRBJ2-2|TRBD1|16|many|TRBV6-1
CASRTTGQGRTGELFF
TGTGCCAGCAGAACAACGGGACAGGGAAGGACCGGGGAGCTGTTTTTT
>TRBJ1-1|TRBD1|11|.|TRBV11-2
CASSQGTGEFF
TGTGCCAGCAGCCAAGGGACAGGGGAGTTCTTT
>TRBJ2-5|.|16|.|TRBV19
CASSIRSGSSRETQYF
TGTGCCAGTAGTATTCGGTCTGGGTCATCGAGGGAGACCCAGTACTTC
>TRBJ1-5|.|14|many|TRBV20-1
CSANGGENDQPQHF
TGCAGTGCTAATGGAGGGGAGAATGATCAGCCCCAGCATTTT
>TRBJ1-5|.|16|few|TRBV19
CASSILDMSSNQPQHF
TGTGCCAGTAGTATTCTGGACATGTCCAGCAATCAGCCCCAGCATTTT
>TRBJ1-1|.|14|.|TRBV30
CAWVKVGVGTEAFF
TGTGCCTGGGTCAAAGTGGGTGTGGGCACTGAAGCTTTCTTT
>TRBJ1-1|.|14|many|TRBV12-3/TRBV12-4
CASSLALFDTEAFF
TGTGCCAGCAGTTTAGCGCTTTTCGACACTGAAGCTTTCTTT
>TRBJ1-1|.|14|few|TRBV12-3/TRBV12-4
CASSRDSKNTEAFF
TGTGCCAGCAGTCGCGACAGTAAGAACACTGAAGCTTTCTTT
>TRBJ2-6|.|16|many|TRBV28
CASSLPDLSGANVLTF
TGTGCCAGCAGTTTGCCAGACCTCTCTGGGGCCAACGTCCTGACTTTC
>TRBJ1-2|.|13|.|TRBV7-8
CASTSRESPGYTF
TGTGCCAGCACCAGCCGAGAATCTCCGGGCTACACCTTC
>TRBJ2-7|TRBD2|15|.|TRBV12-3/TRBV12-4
CASSIQTSGTNEQYF
TGTGCCAGCAGTATACAGACTAGCGGGACTAACGAGCAGTACTTC
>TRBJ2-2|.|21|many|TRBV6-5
CASSYSTDLKWQGANTGELFF
TGTGCCAGCAGTTACTCTACCGACCTGAAGTGGCAGGGCGCGAACACCGGGGAGCTGTTTTTT
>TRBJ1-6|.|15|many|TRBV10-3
CAISESRGVNSPLHF
TGTGCCATCAGTGAGTCTAGGGGAGTTAATTCACCCCTCCACTTT
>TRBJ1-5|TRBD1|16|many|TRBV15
CATSRRAGGRNQPQHF
TGTGCCACCAGCAGGCGGGCAGGGGGCAGGAATCAGCCCCAGCATTTT
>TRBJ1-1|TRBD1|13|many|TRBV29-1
CSVPGQGNTEAFF
TGCAGCGTCCCGGGACAGGGGAACACTGAAGCTTTCTTT
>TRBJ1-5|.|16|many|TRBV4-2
CASSQDWGRGNQPQHF
TGTGCCAGCAGCCAAGATTGGGGCAGGGGTAATCAGCCCCAGCATTTT
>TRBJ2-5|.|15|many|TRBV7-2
CASSRTYAEQETQYF
TGTGCCAGCAGCCGTACGTACGCGGAACAAGAGACCCAGTACTTC
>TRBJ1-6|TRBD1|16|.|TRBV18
CASSSARDRANSPLHF
TGTGCCAGCTCGTCAGCCCGGGACAGGGCCAATTCACCCCTCCACTTT
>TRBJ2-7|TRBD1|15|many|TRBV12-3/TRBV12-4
CASTPGGRGSYEQYF
TGTGCCAGCACCCCAGGGGGTCGCGGGTCCTACGAGCAGTACTTC
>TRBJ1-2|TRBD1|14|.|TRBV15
CATSRRDRGSGYTF
TGTGCCACCAGCAGACGGGACAGGGGCTCGGGCTACACCTTC
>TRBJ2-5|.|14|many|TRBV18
CASSPPGSVETQYF
TGTGCCAGCTCACCCCCAGGCAGCGTGGAGACCCAGTACTTC
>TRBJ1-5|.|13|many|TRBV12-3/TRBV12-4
CASSLSGKQPQHF
TGTGCCAGCAGTTTATCGGGAAAGCAGCCCCAGCATTTT
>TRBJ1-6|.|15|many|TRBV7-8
CASSFTGSYNSPLHF
TGTGCCAGCAGTTTTACAGGGTCCTATAATTCACCCCTCCACTTT
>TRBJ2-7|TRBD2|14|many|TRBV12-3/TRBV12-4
CASRGGGESYEQYF
TGTGCCAGCAGGGGGGGAGGGGAGAGTTACGAGCAGTACTTC
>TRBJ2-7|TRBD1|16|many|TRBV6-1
CASSKGQGTIPYEQYF
TGTGCCAGCAGTAAAGGACAGGGTACGATTCCCTACGAGCAGTACTTC
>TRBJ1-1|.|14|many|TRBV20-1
CSADLRTPNTEAFF
TGCAGTGCTGACCTTAGGACGCCAAACACTGAAGCTTTCTTT
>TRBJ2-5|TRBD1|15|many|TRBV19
CASSLQTGGKETQYF
TGTGCCAGTAGCCTACAGACAGGGGGCAAAGAGACCCAGTACTTC
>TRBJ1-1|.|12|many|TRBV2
CARQGENTEAFF
TGTGCCAGACAAGGGGAGAACACTGAAGCTTTCTTT
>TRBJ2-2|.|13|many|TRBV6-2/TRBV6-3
CASTQLLPGELFF
TGTGCCAGCACCCAACTCCTACCGGGGGAGCTGTTTTTT
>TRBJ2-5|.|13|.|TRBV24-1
CATSRGLEETQYF
TGTGCCACCAGCAGGGGCCTGGAAGAGACCCAGTACTTC
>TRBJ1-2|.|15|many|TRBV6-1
CASSEASTENYGYTF
TGTGCCAGCAGTGAAGCTTCGACAGAAAACTATGGCTACACCTTC
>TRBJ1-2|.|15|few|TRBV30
CAWSALGAWGYGYTF
TGTGCCTGGAGTGCGTTGGGGGCTTGGGGCTATGGCTACACCTTC
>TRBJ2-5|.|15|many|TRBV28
CASALSGLIQETQYF
TGTGCCAGCGCCCTCTCCGGACTGATCCAAGAGACCCAGTACTTC
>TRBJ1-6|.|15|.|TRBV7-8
CASSLLGHTNSPLHF
TGTGCCAGCAGCTTATTGGGACATACTAATTCACCCCTCCACTTT
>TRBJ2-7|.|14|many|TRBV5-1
CASPRQYDHDEQYF
TGCGCCAGCCCCCGTCAATATGACCACGACGAGCAGTACTTC
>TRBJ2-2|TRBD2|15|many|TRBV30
CAWRGETSGRGELFF
TGTGCCTGGAGGGGGGAGACTAGCGGCCGCGGGGAGCTGTTTTTT
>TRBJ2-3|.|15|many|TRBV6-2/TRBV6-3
CASSSQGPGTDTQYF
TGTGCCAGCAGTTCCCAGGGACCCGGGACAGATACGCAGTATTTT
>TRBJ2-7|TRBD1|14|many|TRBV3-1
CASSQGTGGYEQYF
TGTGCCAGCAGCCAAGGGACAGGGGGCTACGAGCAGTACTTC
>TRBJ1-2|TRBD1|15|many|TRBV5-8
CASSLYDRAIYGYTF
TGTGCCAGCAGCTTGTATGACAGGGCGATCTATGGCTACACCTTC
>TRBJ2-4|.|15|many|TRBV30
CAWSGQVGAKNIQYF
TGTGCCTGGAGTGGACAGGTCGGCGCCAAAAACATTCAGTACTTC
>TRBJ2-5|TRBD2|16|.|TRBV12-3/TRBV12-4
CASSLMSSGHQETQYF
TGTGCCAGCAGTTTAATGTCTAGCGGACACCAAGAGACCCAGTACTTC
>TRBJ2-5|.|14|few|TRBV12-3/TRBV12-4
CASSFGAQGETQYF
TGTGCCAGCAGTTTTGGGGCCCAGGGGGAGACCCAGTACTTC
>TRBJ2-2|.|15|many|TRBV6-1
CASRGQYPNTGELFF
TGTGCCAGCCGCGGCCAATACCCGAACACCGGGGAGCTGTTTTTT
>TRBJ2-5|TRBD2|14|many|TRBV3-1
CASGRDLSRETQYF
TGTGCCAGCGGGAGGGACCTCAGCAGGGAGACCCAGTACTTC
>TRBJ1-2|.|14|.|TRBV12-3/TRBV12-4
CASSLWGPNYGYTF
TGTGCCAGCAGTTTGTGGGGGCCTAACTATGGCTACACCTTC
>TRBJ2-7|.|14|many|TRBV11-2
CASSLGEGIYEQYF
TGTGCCAGCAGCTTAGGCGAGGGGATCTACGAGCAGTACTTC
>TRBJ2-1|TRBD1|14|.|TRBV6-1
CASTGTGSQETQFF
TGTGCCAGCACCGGGACAGGGTCCCAAGAGACCCAGTTCTTC
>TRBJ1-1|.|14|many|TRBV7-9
CASSLTPGRTEAFF
TGTGCCAGCAGCTTAACCCCAGGACGGACTGAAGCTTTCTTT